The entry below gives a single TCR beta chain sequence along with its context. This entry comes from a study of cytomegalovirus exposure and HLA in healthy donors. From germline, CDR1 is SGHTS and CDR2 YDEGEE. This CDR3 has 11 residues. V dropped 4 bases and J dropped 8 bases, with 9 bases sitting between them. Sequencing was performed with immunoSEQ multiplex PCR; in TCRdb, only in-frame clones are kept and a portion is missing. Among roughly 65,000 clones, approximately 91% were seen once, and the ten largest hold about 3%. The sequencing sample was made of PBMCs. The sequence derives from a man younger than 35 in good health and CMV-seronegative. The chain employs TRBV5-8 and TRBJ1-2, with D maybe TRBD1 (5 bases). CDR3 residues: CASSGGYGYTF. The CDR3 region has the DNA TGTGCCAGCAGCGGGGGGTACGGCTACACCTTC.